This T cell receptor (beta chain) originates from a study of T-cell memory formation after mild COVID-19. For the study at large: In these data, TCR clusters were largely donor specific. General study points: Pre-infection memory contained some responding clones, which suggested that cross-reactive memory had joined. Contracting clones from day 15 to 85 had balanced CD4/CD8; later expanders favoured CD4+.

5'RACE primed from the constant segment yielded TCR alpha and TCR beta cDNA libraries bearing sample barcodes and UMIs. One entry per CDR3 protein, called by TCRdb with MiXCR from the 5' RACE reads. The sample includes hundreds of thousands of distinct CDR3 sequences, 20% to 25% seen only once; the top ten take around 7.7%. This CDR3 is built from 16 residues. V was trimmed by 1 base and J by 2 bases, leaving 10 bases between them. Germline CDR1 reads SGHRS; CDR2 reads YFSETQ. Of note for this clonotype: Its cognate antigen is unknown.

The chain couples TRBV5-1 to TRBJ2-6, with TRBD1 as a possible D gene (6 bases). The TCR sequence derives from an adult woman who had mild COVID-19 (a few samples of this study predate the infection). Cell type and time point are not known. The sequenced material came from PBMCs or a T cell subset sorted from them (not recorded which). The CDR3 is CASSLYAGAGANVLTF. For the CDR3, the DNA is TGCGCCAGCAGCTTGTACGCAGGGGCTGGGGCCAACGTCCTGACTTTC.